This entry lists 8 T cell receptor beta chains sequenced from one sample in a study of shared clonotypes between healthy human individuals. Data came from immunoSEQ multiplex PCR; TCRdb stores just in-frame clones and leaves some out. The sample gives approximately 2.5 million clones, about 92% of which show up once; 0.11% to 0.15% is in the top ten. Sample: naive CD4+ T cells sorted from blood. The subset denotes: CD45RA+ positively selected. These receptors all come from a man aged 18-30 years in good health.

This clone has more than one count but fewer than ten. Other DNA variants within this sample encode the same CDR3. The genes are TRBV6-5 and TRBJ1-1; weak D call: TRBD1 (5 bases). The V end was cut by 3 bases, the J end by 1 base, with 6 bases between. The CDR3 runs to 13 residues. Germline CDR1 and CDR2: MNHEY and SVGAGI. The CDR3 sequence: CASSYGGNTEAFF. In DNA form, the CDR3 reads TGTGCCAGCAGTTATGGGGGGAACACTGAAGCTTTCTTT.

In DNA, the CDR3 is TGTGCCAGCATCCCGCGGACGTTGGTCTACACTGAAGCTTTCTTT. Its translation: CASIPRTLVYTEAFF. The rearrangement uses TRBV6-1 and TRBJ1-1; D gene uncertain. Trimming removed 7 bases at V and 3 bases at J, with 18 bases between. Looked up from germline, CDR1 is MNHNS and CDR2 is SASEGT. The CDR3 is made up of 15 amino acids.

The gene calls are TRBV9 and TRBJ2-3, with D possibly being TRBD2 (5 bases). Trimming removed 3 bases from V and 1 base from J, with 15 bases in between. CDR1 is SGDLS, CDR2 YYNGEE, per germline. The CDR3 has 16 residues. The DNA for the CDR3 is TGTGCCAGCAGCGCCTCCGAATTGCGGGGCACAGATACGCAGTATTTT. It encodes CASSASELRGTDTQYF.

In this sample, this clone turned up a few times. The chain employs TRBV9 and TRBJ1-1; 7 nucleotides agree with TRBD1. Trimming removed 5 bases from V and 0 bases from J; junction bases left unmatched: 25. The germline gives CDR1 SGDLS, CDR2 YYNGEE. This CDR3 region has 21 residues. The CDR3 DNA reads as TGTGCCAGCAGATATCAGGACAGGATCACCCCCAGACCCCGAATGAACACTGAAGCTTTCTTT. Translating gives CASRYQDRITPRPRMNTEAFF.

This sequence joins TRBV4-1 and TRBJ1-1; no clear D gene. The CDR3 contains 15 residues. Trimming cost V 5 bases and J 1 base, with 14 bases left between them. The germline V gene has CDR1 MGHRA and CDR2 YSYEKL. CDR3: CASSSPPGSNTEAFF. The CDR3 region has the DNA TGCGCCAGCAGCAGCCCCCCTGGATCGAACACTGAAGCTTTCTTT.

The rearrangement links TRBV29-1 to TRBJ2-7, with D tentatively TRBD2 (6 bases). Trimming pared 6 bases from V and 0 bases from J, leaving 12 bases between. From germline, CDR1 is SQVTM and CDR2 ANQGSEA. The CDR3 runs 13 residues. CDR3: CSVSDGSSYEQYF. As DNA, the CDR3 is TGCAGCGTCTCGGACGGGAGCTCCTACGAGCAGTACTTC.

The chain uses TRBV6-5 and TRBJ2-7; D perhaps matches TRBD1 (5 bases). The germline CDR1 and CDR2 sequences are MNHEY and SVGAGI. V was trimmed by 4 bases and J by 7 bases, leaving 5 bases between them. The length of the CDR3 is 10 residues. The CDR3: CASSSGEQYF. As DNA, the CDR3 is TGTGCCAGCAGTTCAGGGGAGCAGTACTTC.

CDR3 loop: CASSEGIYNSPLHF. CDR3 DNA: TGCGCCAGCAGCGAAGGGATATATAATTCACCCCTCCACTTT. This rearrangement joins TRBV5-1 to TRBJ1-6; D uncertain. The V end lost 4 bases, the J end lost 4 bases, and 9 bases lay between the germline ends. Germline CDR1 reads SGHRS; CDR2 reads YFSETQ. The CDR3 loop spans 14 amino acids.